One sample yielded the 28 T cell receptor beta chains listed below, sequenced in a study of blood T cell repertoires in COVID-19. Sequencing used immunoSEQ multiplex PCR; TCRdb keeps in-frame clones, though not all of them. Of approximately 160,000 clones listed, approximately 90% are singletons. The sample consisted of peripheral blood. Receptor source: a man in his fifties or sixties with acute or convalescent COVID-19.

This clone was observed a few times. This chain joins TRBV4-2 and TRBJ2-2; D is possibly TRBD1 (6 bases). V was trimmed by 8 bases and J by 5 bases, leaving 15 bases between them. The CDR3 has 14 amino acids. Looked up from germline, CDR1 is LGHNA and CDR2 is YNFKEQ. The CDR3 nucleotides are TGTGCCAGCCGCAGGGACACGGGGACCGGGGAGCTGTTTTTT. Its translation is CASRRDTGTGELFF.

Turning to this clone: Other nucleotide sequences from this sample produce the same CDR3. This chain links TRBV30 with TRBJ1-5; maybe TRBD1 (6 bases). V shed 5 bases and J shed 4 bases, with 12 bases lying between them. The CDR3 is made up of 13 amino acids. The germline CDR1 and CDR2 sequences are GTSNPN and SVGIG (reference sequence). CDR3 loop: CAWGGQGNQPQHF. CDR3 bases: TGTGCCTGGGGGGGTCAGGGGAATCAGCCCCAGCATTTT.

The chain is built from TRBV7-9 and TRBJ1-1; 7 bases align to TRBD1. This CDR3 region has 14 residues. V shed 5 bases and J 7 bases; nucleotides not matched to a gene: 10. Per the germline V gene, CDR1 is SEHNR and CDR2 is FQNEAQ (reference sequence). The CDR3 coding sequence is TGTGCCAGCAGCCCAAAGGGGGCAGGGAGTGAAGCTTTCTTT. Protein sequence: CASSPKGAGSEAFF.

The gene calls are TRBV27 and TRBJ2-5; TRBD2 is a possible D gene (6 bases). This CDR3 comprises 13 residues. V gave up 2 bases and J gave up 4 bases, with 8 bases separating them. Germline CDR1 is MNHEY and CDR2 is SMNVEV (reference sequence). In nucleotides, the CDR3 is TGTGCCAGCAGTTTAGGGGGGAGAGAGACCCAGTACTTC. This encodes CASSLGGRETQYF.

J is TRBJ2-1 and V is TRBV18; no reliable D call. The length of the CDR3 is 15 residues. The V end lost 2 bases, the J end lost 2 bases, and 10 bases lay between the germline ends. Germline CDR1 and CDR2: KGHSH and LQKENI. The CDR3 protein is CASSPYQVAYNEQFF. CDR3 DNA sequence: TGTGCCAGCTCACCATACCAGGTGGCCTACAATGAGCAGTTCTTC.

This clone was seen a few times. V is TRBV4-3 and J is TRBJ1-5; weak D call: TRBD1 (6 bases). V lost 2 bases, J lost 3 bases, and 11 bases lay in between. The germline V gene encodes CDR1 LGHNA and CDR2 YSLEER. This CDR3 is 15 amino acids long. CDR3 loop: CASSQTYRVNQPQHF. CDR3 nucleotide sequence: TGCGCCAGCAGCCAAACTTACAGGGTCAATCAGCCCCAGCATTTT.

V and J are TRBV6-5 and TRBJ2-2; D is ambiguous. Germline V gives CDR1 MNHEY, CDR2 SVGAGI. Trimming took off 5 bases at V and 2 bases at J, with 9 bases between the two ends. The CDR3 spans 14 residues. This CDR3 reads CASSQQTNTGELFF. The CDR3 DNA reads as TGTGCCAGCAGTCAACAAACAAACACCGGGGAGCTGTTTTTT.

CDR3 in DNA: TGTGCCAGCAGTACTACCGGGACACCCAAGTACTTC. This translates into CASSTTGTPKYF. The rearrangement links TRBV28 to TRBJ2-7, with D tentatively TRBD1 (6 bases). Germline V lookup: CDR1 MDHEN, CDR2 SYDVKM. V was trimmed by 5 bases and J by 11 bases, leaving 16 bases between them. The CDR3 totals 12 residues.

The chain has TRBV7-8 and TRBJ2-5; 9 nucleotides line up with TRBD1. CDR3 length: 15 amino acids. V gave up 5 bases and J gave up 5 bases; unmatched junction bases: 9. Germline V gene lookup returns CDR1 SGHVS and CDR2 FQNEAQ. The CDR3 DNA is TGTGCCAGCAGCGCCATACAGGGGGCATGGGAGACCCAGTACTTC. Translation gives CASSAIQGAWETQYF.

V is TRBV15 and J is TRBJ2-7; 7 bases map to TRBD1. J gave up 6 bases and V 1 base, and 12 bases lay outside the gene matches. Per the germline V gene, CDR1 is LNHNV and CDR2 is YYDKDF (reference sequence). CDR3 length: 16 residues. The CDR3 DNA reads as TGTGCCACCAGCAGAGCCCCAAACGACAGGGAAGGCGAGCAGTACTTC. It encodes CATSRAPNDREGEQYF.

The chain links TRBV7-6 to TRBJ2-3, with 11 bases aligning to TRBD2. CDR1 and CDR2 from the germline V gene are SGHVS and FNYEAQ. The ends lost 3 bases at V and 4 bases at J; junction bases unmatched: 12. CDR3 length equals 18 residues. CDR3 in amino acids: CASSFGVAGGRSSDTQYF. For the CDR3, the DNA is TGTGCCAGCAGCTTTGGGGTAGCGGGGGGGAGAAGCTCAGATACGCAGTATTTT.

J is TRBJ2-7 and V is TRBV4-1; 10 bases align to TRBD2. CDR1 and CDR2 from the germline V gene are MGHRA and YSYEKL. V was pared by 4 bases and J by 4 bases, with 7 bases of the junction left unmatched. CDR3 length equals 15 residues. Here the CDR3 reads CASSPQRGGSYEQYV. The CDR3 bases are TGCGCCAGCAGCCCCCAGCGGGGGGGATCGTACGAGCAGTACGTC.

J is TRBJ1-5 and V is TRBV25-1; D may be TRBD1 (5 bases). The CDR3 covers 14 residues. CDR1 is MGHDK and CDR2 is SYGVNS in the germline V gene. Trimming removed 6 bases at V and 7 bases at J, with 16 bases between. The DNA for the CDR3 is TGTGCCAGCAGCCCCGGGGGGGTCGGACAGCCCCAGCATTTT. Its protein product is CASSPGGVGQPQHF.

This clone was recorded only once. This chain joins TRBV7-9 and TRBJ2-5; no definite D call. The CDR3 sequence is 15 residues long. Per germline, CDR1 SEHNR and CDR2 FQNEAQ (reference sequence). Deletions cut 0 bases from V and 2 bases from J, with 10 bases between. The CDR3 here is CASSLAHGRQETQYF. Here the CDR3 DNA reads TGTGCCAGCAGCTTAGCGCATGGCAGACAAGAGACCCAGTACTTC.

The chain employs TRBV19 and TRBJ2-7; 12 nucleotides line up with TRBD2. Germline values: CDR1 LNHDA, CDR2 SQIVND (reference sequence). V lost 5 bases to trimming and J lost 2 bases; unmatched junction nucleotides: 7. The CDR3 runs 16 residues. The CDR3 nucleotides are TGTGCCAGTAGTTCCCTAGCGGGAGGGAGAGCCTACGAGCAGTACTTC. Encoded protein: CASSSLAGGRAYEQYF.

The chain links TRBV5-4 to TRBJ2-3, with D perhaps TRBD2 (5 bases). The V end lost 4 bases, the J end lost 0 bases, and 15 bases lay between the germline ends. The CDR3 sequence is 16 residues long. Germline V lookup: CDR1 SGHNT, CDR2 YYREEE (reference sequence). The CDR3 sequence is CASSRGTVSSTDTQYF. CDR3 sequence (DNA): TGTGCCAGCAGCCGGGGAACCGTTTCTAGCACAGATACGCAGTATTTT.

This rearrangement joins TRBV3-1 (or the pseudogene TRBV3-2) to TRBJ1-2; 9 nucleotides agree with TRBD1. Germline assignment: CDR1 LGHDT and CDR2 YNNKEL (reference sequence). The V and J ends lost 3 bases and 5 bases, in that order; junction bases with no gene match: 4. This CDR3 is 14 amino acids long. The CDR3, as DNA: TGTGCCAGCAGCCACGACAGGGGGACGTATGGCTACACCTTC. Its translation: CASSHDRGTYGYTF.

This CDR3 reads CASSPERRLYNEQFF. Written as DNA, the CDR3 is TGTGCCAGTAGTCCTGAGCGCAGACTATACAATGAGCAGTTCTTC. The rearrangement uses TRBV19 and TRBJ2-1, with D tentatively TRBD2 (5 bases). Looked up from germline, CDR1 is LNHDA and CDR2 is SQIVND (reference sequence). The V and J ends lost 5 bases and 4 bases respectively, with 15 bases between them. This CDR3 spans 15 amino acids.

This clone was picked up one time. V usage is TRBV20-1 and J usage is TRBJ2-7, with 14 positions matching TRBD2. Germline trimming cut 3 bases from V and 7 bases from J; bases unmatched to any gene: 14. Germline V gene lookup returns CDR1 DFQATT and CDR2 SNEGSKA (reference sequence). There are 17 residues in the CDR3. The CDR3 DNA is TGCAGTGCTAGTTGGGGACTAGCGGGAGTGGAGAAGTGGGAGCAGTACTTC. Encoded protein: CSASWGLAGVEKWEQYF.

The rearrangement uses TRBV5-1 and TRBJ2-5; TRBD2 is a possible D gene (7 bases). Per germline, CDR1 SGHRS and CDR2 YFSETQ. The germline V and J ends were trimmed by 4 bases and 4 bases, with 17 bases remaining between them. The CDR3 loop spans 15 amino acids. CDR3 DNA sequence: TGCGCCAGCAGCCCGGTGGGGGGGCTGGCAGAGACCCAGTACTTC. This codes for CASSPVGGLAETQYF.

The chain employs TRBV7-9 and TRBJ1-4, with D perhaps matching TRBD1 (5 bases). Per germline, CDR1 SEHNR and CDR2 FQNEAQ (reference sequence). V was cut by 3 bases and J by 0 bases, with 11 bases left in between. The CDR3 spans 16 residues. Written as DNA, the CDR3 is TGTGCCAGCAGCTTGACAGCTTCTGCAACTAATGAAAAACTGTTTTTT. Translated: CASSLTASATNEKLFF.

The chain has TRBV4-2 and TRBJ1-2; 8 nucleotides agree with TRBD1. The CDR3 is 17 residues long. Trimming took 2 bases from V and 3 from J; bases not matched to a gene: 11. Per the germline V gene, CDR1 is LGHNA and CDR2 is YNFKEQ. This CDR3 is CASSQSGLQGVYYGYTF. In DNA, the CDR3 is TGTGCCAGCAGCCAAAGCGGGTTACAGGGGGTATACTATGGCTACACCTTC.

This clone appeared a single time. This chain links TRBV5-8 with TRBJ2-2; 7 bases match TRBD1. After removal of 1 base from V and 7 bases from J, the junction contained 4 bases not matched to a gene. This CDR3 is built from 14 residues. Germline-derived CDR1 and CDR2 are SGHTS and YDEGEE. The CDR3, as DNA: TGTGCCAGCAGCTTGACAGGGGTGGTCGGGGAGCTGTTTTTT. Translating it yields CASSLTGVVGELFF.

The chain uses TRBV28 and TRBJ2-3, with D uncertain. The V gene's germline CDR1 is MDHEN and CDR2 SYDVKM. Between the trimmed V and J ends, which lost 3 bases and 0 bases, there was a span of 13 bases. The CDR3 has 16 residues. The CDR3 nucleotides read TGTGCCAGCAGTTTCCATGGCGCGGCGAGCACAGATACGCAGTATTTT. Translated, it gives CASSFHGAASTDTQYF.

This clone was found once. This chain joins TRBV6-2 or TRBV6-3 and TRBJ2-3; 10 bases are shared with TRBD2. The CDR3 spans 17 residues. Germline lookup yields CDR1 MNHEY and CDR2 SVGEGT. V was pared by 5 bases and J by 0 bases, with 8 bases of the junction left unmatched. The CDR3 coding sequence is TGTGCCAGCAGTCCCGTCACTAGCGGGACTAGCACAGATACGCAGTATTTT. Translation gives CASSPVTSGTSTDTQYF.

This clone was recorded only once. The chain combines TRBV7-2 with TRBJ1-5; D unresolved. This CDR3 contains 13 residues. Germline V gives CDR1 SGHTA, CDR2 FQGNSA. The V end was cut by 1 base, the J end by 7 bases, with 8 bases between. The CDR3 nucleotides are TGTGCCAGCAGCTTAGTGGGAGGACAGCCCCAGCATTTT. Amino acids: CASSLVGGQPQHF. The full variable domain, rest sourced from reference TRBV7-2 and TRBJ1-5, is GAGVSQSPSNKVTEKGKDVELRCDPISGHTALYWYRQSLGQGLEFLIYFQGNSAPDKSGLPSDRFSAERTGGSVSTLTIQRTQQEDSAVYLCASSLVGGQPQHFGDGTRLSIL.

The V gene is TRBV5-4, the J gene TRBJ2-3, with 8 positions matching TRBD2. Germline V gene data show CDR1 as SGHNT and CDR2 as YYREEE (reference sequence). The CDR3 has 16 residues. Germline trimming cut 4 bases from V and 4 bases from J; bases unmatched to any gene: 11. For the CDR3, the DNA is TGTGCCAGCAGCGGGCCCGGAGCGGGAGTGGCAGATACGCAGTATTTT. Its protein product is CASSGPGAGVADTQYF.

This clone was found once. This chain uses TRBV7-3 with TRBJ2-2; 7 nucleotides agree with TRBD2. V gave up 4 bases and J gave up 6 bases; unmatched junction bases: 5. This CDR3 has 14 amino acids. CDR1 SGHTA and CDR2 FQGTGA come from the germline V gene. This CDR3 reads CASSSSRESGELFF. CDR3 nucleotides: TGTGCCAGCAGCTCCTCGCGGGAGTCCGGGGAGCTGTTTTTT.